Below, 15 T cell receptor beta chains from the same sample are listed, as sequenced in a study of beta chain features in type 1 diabetes. Findings of the study overall: Type 1 diabetes patients had TCRB CDR3s that were shorter (moderately but significantly so) in all four CD4+ subsets.

Expressed TCRB transcripts were sequenced after all isolated RNA was converted to cDNA. Here immunoSEQ multiplex PCR was the method, and the copy in TCRdb shows in-frame clones only, minus some. The data show hundreds of thousands of clones, around 15% seen once. Their cognate antigens are unknown. The sample was naive CD4+ T cells from blood. These receptors all stem from a man aged 18 to 29 with type 1 diabetes.

This chain links TRBV5-4 with TRBJ2-3; D is undetermined. This CDR3 region has 14 residues. Trimming took 5 bases from V and 0 from J, leaving 10 bases between them. CDR1 is SGHNT and CDR2 is YYREEE in the germline V gene (reference sequence). DNA for the CDR3: TGTGCCAGCAGAACTTCCGCTAGCACAGATACGCAGTATTTT. This translates into CASRTSASTDTQYF.

In its sample, this clone was seen a few times. The V call is TRBV6-1, the J call TRBJ1-1, with TRBD1 identical over 7 bases. J gave up 3 bases and V 10 bases, and 8 bases lay outside the gene matches. The CDR3 has 13 amino acids. The germline CDR1 and CDR2 sequences are MNHNS and SASEGT. This CDR3 reads CATLFTGDTEAFF. CDR3 sequence (DNA): TGTGCCACCCTTTTTACAGGGGACACTGAAGCTTTCTTT.

This clone was seen just once. The chain has TRBV6-6 and TRBJ2-7; 8 nucleotides match TRBD2. Germline assignment: CDR1 MNHNY and CDR2 SVGAGI (reference sequence). J lost 6 bases, V lost 4 bases, and 2 bases had no gene match. This CDR3 is 12 amino acids long. For the CDR3, the DNA is TGTGCCAGCAGTTCGGGGGGGTCCGAGCAGTACTTC. Its protein product is CASSSGGSEQYF.

A note on this clone: The junction departs from germline at one end; a sequencing error may be responsible. CDR3 residues: CASLRVRGSHNEQFF. For the CDR3, the DNA is TGTGCCAGCCTACGAGTACGGGGCTCCCACAATGAGCAGTTCTTC. V is TRBV6-5 and J is TRBJ2-1; D possibly uses TRBD1 or TRBD2 (5 bases each). Germline V gene lookup returns CDR1 MNHEY and CDR2 SVGAGI. This CDR3 has 15 residues.

This clone came up a few times. J is TRBJ1-6 and V is TRBV5-6; no definite D call. There are 17 residues in the CDR3. Germline V gene data show CDR1 as SGHDT and CDR2 as YYEEEE. Trimming removed 1 base from V and 0 bases from J, with 11 bases in between. Written as DNA, the CDR3 is TGTGCCAGCAGCTTGAAAACGGCCGGCTCCTATAATTCACCCCTCCACTTT. Protein: CASSLKTAGSYNSPLHF.

This clone was picked up a small number of times. The chain links TRBV23-1 to TRBJ2-1, with a weak D call TRBD1 (5 bases). TRBV23-1 is assigned to the ORF class and has an uncertain function. V was clipped by 10 bases and J by 7 bases, with 17 bases between them. The CDR3 spans 13 residues. The CDR3 DNA follows: TGCGCCACCCCCCCCAGGGTTGAAAATGAGCAGTTCTTC. Protein: CATPPRVENEQFF.

The J gene is TRBJ2-3, the V gene TRBV18; no reliable D call. V lost 6 bases and J lost 10, with 17 bases in between. The CDR3 totals 13 residues. Germline V gene lookup returns CDR1 KGHSH and CDR2 LQKENI. CDR3 loop: CASSLSSPSSQYF. The CDR3, as DNA: TGTGCCAGCTCCCTATCAAGCCCGAGCTCGCAGTATTTT.

V gene TRBV5-1 combines with J gene TRBJ2-3, with D possibly matching TRBD2 (6 bases). V was shortened by 2 bases and J by 0 bases, with 10 bases between the two germline ends. This CDR3 has 15 residues. Germline V lookup: CDR1 SGHRS, CDR2 YFSETQ. CDR3 sequence reads: CASSLGTQSTDTQYF. CDR3 coding DNA: TGCGCCAGCAGCTTAGGGACTCAAAGCACAGATACGCAGTATTTT.

V is TRBV27 and J is TRBJ1-1, with a possible D match to TRBD1 (6 bases). The CDR3 has 15 residues. V lost 5 bases and J 5 bases, leaving 18 bases between the germline ends. Germline lookup yields CDR1 MNHEY and CDR2 SMNVEV (reference sequence). The CDR3 loop reads CASSTKGNRDTEAFF. The CDR3 DNA sequence: TGTGCCAGCAGTACCAAGGGCAACAGGGATACTGAAGCTTTCTTT.

V usage is TRBV13 and J usage is TRBJ1-6; D gene ambiguous. This CDR3 is built from 13 residues. Trimming took off 6 bases at V and 1 base at J, with 4 bases between the two ends. The V gene's germline CDR1 is PRHDT and CDR2 FYEKMQ (reference sequence). CDR3 nucleotide sequence: TGTGCCAGCAGAGGGTCCTATAATTCACCCCTCCACTTT. This gives the protein CASRGSYNSPLHF. The complete variable domain, with remaining parts taken from reference TRBV13 and TRBJ1-6, reads AAGVIQSPRHLIKEKRETATLKCYPIPRHDTVYWYQQGPGQDPQFLISFYEKMQSDKGSIPDRFSAQQFSDYHSELNMSSLELGDSALYFCASRGSYNSPLHFGNGTRLTVT.

This clone was counted only a few times. This chain uses TRBV4-3 with TRBJ2-6; D is unclear. Germline V gives CDR1 LGHNA, CDR2 YSLEER. There are 15 residues in the CDR3. V was clipped by 1 base and J by 1 base, with 5 bases between them. CDR3 loop: CASSQVGSGANVLTF. The CDR3 DNA reads TGCGCCAGCAGCCAAGTGGGTTCTGGGGCCAACGTCCTGACTTTC.

This clone was seen only a few times. The chain recombines TRBV5-4 with TRBJ1-4; the D is unclear. The ends were cut back, 2 bases at V and 3 bases at J, with 8 bases in the middle. The germline V gene encodes CDR1 SGHNT and CDR2 YYREEE (reference sequence). CDR3 length: 14 residues. DNA for the CDR3: TGTGCCAGCAGCTTCAGACCCTCTAATGAAAAACTGTTTTTT. It yields the protein CASSFRPSNEKLFF. The entire variable domain, with the rest obtained from reference TRBV5-4 and TRBJ1-4, is as follows: ETGVTQSPTHLIKTRGQQVTLRCSSQSGHNTVSWYQQALGQGPQFIFQYYREEENGRGNFPPRFSGLQFPNYSSELNVNALELDDSALYLCASSFRPSNEKLFFGSGTQLSVL.

In its sample, this clone was seen a few times. A junction end diverges from the germline sequence, so it may reflect a read error. The rearrangement links TRBV7-7 to TRBJ1-4; D is possibly TRBD1 (5 bases). The length of the CDR3 is 13 residues. The V gene's germline CDR1 is SSHAT and CDR2 FNYEAQ (reference sequence). CDR3 bases: TGTGCTAGCAGCTCGGGGGGGAATGAAAAACTGTTTTTT. It translates to CASSSGGNEKLFF.

The rearrangement links TRBV30 to TRBJ1-1; unclear D gene. Germline V gene data show CDR1 as GTSNPN and CDR2 as SVGIG (reference sequence). Trimming removed 4 bases at V and 4 bases at J, with 13 bases between. The CDR3 totals 13 residues. CDR3 bases: TGTGCCTGGACCCCCGGTCCTCTCACTGAAGCTTTCTTT. This translates into CAWTPGPLTEAFF.

This clone was counted between two and nine times. The sample carries other DNA sequences with the same CDR3. The rearrangement uses TRBV2 and TRBJ2-5, with D uncertain. V dropped 3 bases and J dropped 3 bases, with 2 bases sitting between them. This CDR3 spans 11 amino acids. Germline loops: CDR1 SNHLY, CDR2 FYNNEI. CDR3 DNA: TGTGCCAGCAGTGATGAAGAGACCCAGTACTTC. This encodes CASSDEETQYF.